The 28 T cell receptor beta chains listed next were all sequenced from one sample in a study of blood T cells in healthy people across ages. Alongside a J-beta primer mix, a sample-barcoded 5' primer served in a second PCR lasting about 7 to 11 cycles. TCRdb re-analysed the 5' RACE reads in MiXCR, keeping a single row per CDR3 protein. This table has some 920,000 distinct CDR3 sequences, roughly 50% appearing once. Sequenced material: blood. These receptors were obtained from a woman aged 60-75 years in good health.

This clonotype was seen a handful of times. The chain couples TRBV7-2 to TRBJ1-1; possibly TRBD1 for D (5 bases). V was pared by 1 base and J by 9 bases, with 15 bases between. From germline, CDR1 is SGHTA and CDR2 FQGNSA. This CDR3 spans 14 amino acids. This CDR3 reads CASSLGGLGGQAFF. DNA of the CDR3: TGTGCCAGCAGCTTAGGAGGGTTGGGGGGACAAGCTTTCTTT.

J is TRBJ1-1 and V is TRBV3-1; no clear D. Per germline, CDR1 LGHDT and CDR2 YNNKEL (reference sequence). Trimming removed 6 bases at V and 0 bases at J, with 11 bases between. This CDR3 comprises 14 residues. The CDR3 nucleotides are TGTGCCAGCAGACACCGACGCATGAACACTGAAGCTTTCTTT. Its protein is CASRHRRMNTEAFF.

The gene calls are TRBV3-1 and TRBJ2-3; D is undetermined. The CDR3 loop spans 16 amino acids. Looked up from germline, CDR1 is LGHDT and CDR2 is YNNKEL (reference sequence). The V end was cut by 4 bases, the J end by 1 base, with 15 bases between. The CDR3 nucleotides read TGTGCCAGCAGCCCTCTAAACTCTGCCGGCACAGATACGCAGTATTTT. This codes for CASSPLNSAGTDTQYF.

The CDR3 DNA reads TGTGCCAGCAGCCGCTCAGGGGTTGGGGATCAGCCCCAGCATTTT. Translating gives CASSRSGVGDQPQHF. This chain joins TRBV7-2 and TRBJ1-5, with a possible D match to TRBD1 (6 bases). The CDR3 runs to 15 residues. Germline values: CDR1 SGHTA, CDR2 FQGNSA. The V gene lost 5 bases and the J gene lost 5 bases, with 16 bases spanning the gap.

This clonotype was seen a few times. The CDR3 loop is CASSSVQRLNSYEQYF. Written as DNA, the CDR3 is TGTGCCAGCAGCTCGGTACAGAGATTGAATTCCTACGAGCAGTACTTC. The rearrangement uses TRBV7-9 and TRBJ2-7; no clear D gene. V was shortened by 4 bases and J by 1 base, with 17 bases between the two germline ends. Germline loops: CDR1 SEHNR, CDR2 FQNEAQ (reference sequence). The CDR3 has 16 amino acids.

Only a few counts were recorded for this clonotype. The rearrangement joins TRBV10-3 to TRBJ2-1; D not resolved. CDR1 is ENHRY and CDR2 is SYGVKD in the germline V gene. The V and J ends lost 0 bases and 5 bases respectively, with 8 bases between them. This CDR3 is 14 amino acids long. The CDR3: CAISESRADNEQFF. Written as DNA, the CDR3 is TGTGCCATCAGTGAGTCGCGAGCAGACAATGAGCAGTTCTTC.

This clonotype was observed a few times. This rearrangement joins TRBV25-1 to TRBJ2-4; D might be TRBD2 (6 bases). Trimming took 4 bases from V and 6 from J, leaving 7 bases between them. CDR1 and CDR2 from the germline V gene are MGHDK and SYGVNS. CDR3 length equals 12 residues. CDR3 nucleotide sequence: TGTGCCAGCAGTGGGACTACAAACATTCAGTACTTC. Encoded protein: CASSGTTNIQYF.

This clonotype was seen more than once but under ten times. This chain joins TRBV27 and TRBJ2-7, with a weak D call TRBD2 (5 bases). Between the trimmed V and J ends, which lost 3 bases and 1 base, there was a span of 10 bases. Germline lookup yields CDR1 MNHEY and CDR2 SMNVEV (reference sequence). The CDR3 covers 14 residues. In DNA, the CDR3 is TGTGCCAGCAGTTTTTCGAGCGGTTCCTACGAGCAGTACTTC. Protein product: CASSFSSGSYEQYF.

The gene calls are TRBV12-3 or TRBV12-4 and TRBJ2-3, with 8 bases lining up with TRBD2. V trimming: 5 bases; J trimming: 1 base; junction bases outside the gene matches: 11. The CDR3 runs to 17 residues. The chain's CDR3 is CASSPYRGLVGTDTQYF. Written as DNA, the CDR3 is TGTGCCAGCAGTCCATATAGGGGACTAGTCGGCACAGATACGCAGTATTTT.

This clonotype was detected only a few times. The chain joins TRBV11-3 to TRBJ2-3; 9 nucleotides align to TRBD1. Germline V gene sequence: CDR1 SGHNT, CDR2 YENEEA. This CDR3 is 14 amino acids long. With V trimmed by 7 bases and J by 5 bases, 7 bases remained unmatched. Written as DNA, the CDR3 is TGTGCCAGCAAACCGGGACAGGGAGGAGATACGCAGTATTTT. Translation: CASKPGQGGDTQYF.

The V and J genes are TRBV7-2 and TRBJ2-7; 10 bases fit TRBD1. Trimming cost V 9 bases and J 4 bases; bases outside gene matches: 3. The germline CDR1 and CDR2 sequences are SGHTA and FQGNSA. There are 12 residues in the CDR3. The CDR3 loop reads CASEGQGYEQYF. In DNA, the CDR3 is TGTGCCAGTGAGGGACAGGGGTACGAGCAGTACTTC.

This clonotype was counted once. The gene calls are TRBV29-1 and TRBJ2-3; D unresolved. CDR3 length equals 15 residues. Germline CDR1 reads SQVTM; CDR2 reads ANQGSEA. The germline V and J ends were trimmed by 3 bases and 0 bases, with 13 bases remaining between them. The CDR3 DNA reads as TGCAGCGTTGAGGCCGGTCTCCGGAGCACAGATACGCAGTATTTT. The encoded protein is CSVEAGLRSTDTQYF.

The chain links TRBV3-1 to TRBJ2-3, with a possible D match to TRBD1 (5 bases). This CDR3 comprises 14 residues. V was pared by 8 bases and J by 2 bases, with 14 bases between. From germline, CDR1 is LGHDT and CDR2 YNNKEL (reference sequence). CDR3 in amino acids: CASRRGYTTDTQYF. In DNA form, the CDR3 reads TGTGCCAGCCGTAGGGGATATACCACAGATACGCAGTATTTT.

Only a few counts were recorded for this clonotype. The V and J genes are TRBV29-1 and TRBJ1-2; 8 nucleotides match TRBD1. With V trimmed by 0 bases and J by 5 bases, 11 bases remained unmatched. The CDR3 is made up of 16 amino acids. The V gene's germline CDR1 is SQVTM and CDR2 ANQGSEA. CDR3 coding DNA: TGCAGCGTTGAAGAAAGCGCAGGGGGCTTGGGATATGGCTACACCTTC. Translating it yields CSVEESAGGLGYGYTF.

The sample holds a few counts of this clonotype. The V call is TRBV27, the J call TRBJ2-3, with D possibly called TRBD1 or TRBD2 (5 bases each). Deletions cut 7 bases from V and 4 bases from J, with 21 bases between. The germline V gene has CDR1 MNHEY and CDR2 SMNVEV (reference sequence). The CDR3 contains 16 residues. The CDR3 sequence is CASTLEGYNSPDTQYF. CDR3 nucleotide sequence: TGTGCCAGCACCTTAGAGGGGTACAACTCCCCAGATACGCAGTATTTT.

Details on this clonotype: This may stem from a read error, because a much larger clone lies one nucleotide away. This chain connects TRBV7-2 to TRBJ2-1; D call uncertain. Between the trimmed V and J ends, which lost 5 bases and 6 bases, there was a span of 5 bases. In germline, CDR1 is SGHTA, CDR2 FQGNSA. The CDR3 runs 11 residues. This chain's CDR3 is CASSPPNEQFF. As DNA, the CDR3 is TGTGCCAGCAGCCCCCCCAATGAGCAGTTCTTC. Full variable domain (remainder filled in from reference TRBV7-2 and TRBJ2-1): GAGVSQSPSNKVTEKGKDVELRCDPISGHTALYWYRQSLGQGLEFLIYFQGNSAPDKSGLPSDRFSAERTGGSVSTLTIQRTQQEDSAVYLCASSPPNEQFFGPGTRLTVL.

The chain carries TRBV4-2 and TRBJ2-3; 10 bases line up with TRBD2. The CDR3 has 17 amino acids. Germline CDR1 reads LGHNA; CDR2 reads YNFKEQ. The V segment lost 0 bases and the J segment 2 bases; nucleotides outside the gene matches: 5. In DNA, the CDR3 is TGTGCCAGCAGCCAAGACCTACTAGCGGGGTTCACAGATACGCAGTATTTT. Translated, it gives CASSQDLLAGFTDTQYF.

This chain joins TRBV7-9 and TRBJ2-1, with 8 bases aligning to TRBD2. With V trimmed by 2 bases and J by 10 bases, 7 bases remained unmatched. The length of the CDR3 is 14 residues. CDR1 is SEHNR and CDR2 is FQNEAQ in the germline V gene (reference sequence). CDR3 sequence (DNA): TGTGCCAGCAGCTTAAGAGCGGGAGTTGAGGAGCAGTTCTTC. Translated: CASSLRAGVEEQFF.

This chain uses TRBV12-3 or TRBV12-4 with TRBJ1-2; tentative D call: TRBD1 (5 bases). The ends were cut back, 3 bases at V and 7 bases at J, with 9 bases in the middle. This CDR3 comprises 12 residues. The CDR3 here is CASSFWGSGYTF. CDR3 DNA: TGTGCCAGCAGTTTTTGGGGCAGTGGCTACACCTTC.

The CDR3 DNA follows: TGTGCCAGCAGGGGGGACTTGTCGCAGTTCTTC. It codes for CASRGDLSQFF. V gene TRBV6-6 combines with J gene TRBJ2-1; D may be TRBD2 (6 bases). V lost 6 bases and J lost 12, with 12 bases in between. The CDR3 runs 11 residues. Per germline, CDR1 MNHNY and CDR2 SVGAGI (reference sequence).

The chain links TRBV11-1 to TRBJ2-7; D may match TRBD1 or TRBD2 (5 bases each). CDR1 and CDR2 (germline): SGHAT, FQDESV (reference sequence). This CDR3 spans 17 amino acids. Trimming took off 2 bases at V and 2 bases at J, with 19 bases between the two ends. DNA for the CDR3: TGTGCCAGCAGCTTATTTCCGTCGGGGCAGGTTACCTACGAGCAGTACTTC. This translates into CASSLFPSGQVTYEQYF.

The gene calls are TRBV12-3 or TRBV12-4 and TRBJ2-3; D tentatively fits TRBD1 or TRBD2 (5 bases each). V lost 8 bases and J 4 bases, leaving 16 bases between the germline ends. This CDR3 spans 14 amino acids. The CDR3 coding sequence is TGTGCCAGCCAATGCACAGGAGGCGCAGATACGCAGTATTTT. This translates into CASQCTGGADTQYF.

In this sample, this clonotype turned up once. This rearrangement joins TRBV20-1 to TRBJ1-2, with D perhaps TRBD1 (6 bases). The CDR3 contains 13 residues. V gave up 6 bases and J gave up 4 bases, with 15 bases separating them. Germline CDR1 reads DFQATT; CDR2 reads SNEGSKA (reference sequence). DNA of the CDR3: TGCAGTGCGGCCGGGACACACGGCTATGGCTACACCTTC. Translated: CSAAGTHGYGYTF.

This chain links TRBV4-1 with TRBJ2-4; 14 bases are a match to TRBD2. The length of the CDR3 is 17 residues. Looked up from germline, CDR1 is MGHRA and CDR2 is YSYEKL. With 6 bases clipped from V and 3 bases from J, the junction kept 7 bases outside the gene matches. The CDR3 loop reads CASSPMTSGRVKNIQYF. Written as DNA, the CDR3 is TGCGCCAGCAGTCCCATGACTAGCGGGAGGGTCAAAAACATTCAGTACTTC.

The rearrangement links TRBV4-3 to TRBJ2-3; 8 nucleotides line up with TRBD2. The germline V gene has CDR1 LGHNA and CDR2 YSLEER. This CDR3 contains 18 residues. Trimming took 0 bases from V and 0 from J; bases not matched to a gene: 8. The CDR3 reads CASSQDGQAGVSTDTQYF. The CDR3 nucleotides read TGCGCCAGCAGCCAAGATGGGCAAGCGGGAGTAAGCACAGATACGCAGTATTTT.

The chain uses TRBV7-2 and TRBJ2-1, with unresolved D. Germline V lookup: CDR1 SGHTA, CDR2 FQGNSA. The CDR3 extends over 16 amino acids. The V and J ends lost 5 bases and 5 bases respectively, with 19 bases between them. The CDR3 here is CASSRSLSADDNEQFF. CDR3 nucleotide sequence: TGTGCCAGCAGCCGATCCTTGAGCGCGGATGACAATGAGCAGTTCTTC.

The DNA for the CDR3 is TGTGCCAGCAGCGTACAGGGGGCAGAAGAGACCCAGTACTTC. It yields the protein CASSVQGAEETQYF. The chain is built from TRBV9 and TRBJ2-5; TRBD1 agrees at 8 bases. CDR3 length equals 14 residues. With 1 base clipped from V and 3 bases from J, the junction kept 2 bases outside the gene matches. Germline V gives CDR1 SGDLS, CDR2 YYNGEE.

This chain connects TRBV9 to TRBJ2-3; no clear D gene. The V gene's germline CDR1 is SGDLS and CDR2 YYNGEE. CDR3 length: 12 residues. Trimming took off 4 bases at V and 6 bases at J, with 9 bases between the two ends. The CDR3 DNA reads TGTGCCAGCAGCCCTATTATGGATACGCAGTATTTT. Protein product: CASSPIMDTQYF.